Presented here are 29 T cell receptor beta chains from one specimen sequenced in a study of cytomegalovirus exposure and HLA in healthy donors. Primers: 60 Vbeta forward and 13 Jbeta reverse. TCRdb's copy holds only in-frame clones and misses some; the assay was immunoSEQ multiplex PCR. The top ten hold about 7.3% of the sample, which has about 130,000 clones, approximately 74% seen once. Sequencing was carried out using PBMCs. The receptors derive from a male donor in good health and CMV-seronegative.

J is TRBJ2-1 and V is TRBV19; 7 bases are shared with TRBD1. The CDR3 has 11 residues. Trimming cost V 6 bases and J 12 bases; bases outside gene matches: 5. Germline V lookup: CDR1 LNHDA, CDR2 SQIVND (reference sequence). The CDR3 loop is CASSRGTVQFF. Written as DNA, the CDR3 is TGTGCCAGTAGCCGAGGGACAGTGCAGTTCTTC.

Worth noting for this clone: Other DNA sequences in the same sample also yield this CDR3. The CDR3 spells CASSLSKGTYEQYF. CDR3 in DNA: TGTGCCAGCAGTTTATCGAAGGGGACCTACGAGCAGTACTTC. The chain recombines TRBV27 with TRBJ2-7, with D possibly TRBD1 on 5 matching bases. The CDR3 consists of 14 residues. Trimming shortened V by 0 bases and J by 2 bases, and 8 bases separated the two germline ends. Germline CDR1 reads MNHEY; CDR2 reads SMNVEV (reference sequence).

V gene TRBV7-9 combines with J gene TRBJ1-2; D is undetermined. V shed 2 bases and J shed 9 bases, with 13 bases lying between them. The CDR3 covers 13 residues. Germline values: CDR1 SEHNR, CDR2 FQNEAQ (reference sequence). CDR3 sequence: CASSLIKRLSYTF. CDR3 sequence (DNA): TGTGCCAGCAGCTTAATTAAGAGGTTGAGCTACACCTTC.

This clone was seen once. This chain uses TRBV7-3 with TRBJ2-3; 14 bases line up with TRBD2. Germline V gene sequence: CDR1 SGHTA, CDR2 FQGTGA. J gave up 4 bases and V 3 bases, and 12 bases lay outside the gene matches. This CDR3 is 19 amino acids long. The CDR3 is CASSFTRLAGGPASDTQYF. In DNA, the CDR3 is TGTGCCAGCAGCTTTACCCGACTAGCGGGGGGGCCGGCATCAGATACGCAGTATTTT.

The chain has TRBV5-6 and TRBJ1-2; 10 bases match TRBD1. CDR3 length: 18 residues. After removal of 7 bases from V and 4 bases from J, the junction contained 19 bases not matched to a gene. CDR1 and CDR2 from the germline V gene are SGHDT and YYEEEE. The CDR3, as DNA: TGTGCCAGCGGCCTCCCCCGGGACAGGGGCCGAAACTTCTATGGCTACACCTTC. Translated, it gives CASGLPRDRGRNFYGYTF. The whole variable domain, remainder taken from reference TRBV5-6 and TRBJ1-2, is DAGVTQSPTHLIKTRGQQVTLRCSPKSGHDTVSWYQQALGQGPQFIFQYYEEEERQRGNFPDRFSGHQFPNYSSELNVNALLLGDSALYLCASGLPRDRGRNFYGYTFGSGTRLTVV.

This clone was counted a single time. The chain joins TRBV4-2 to TRBJ2-2, with no clear D. Trimming shortened V by 4 bases and J by 3 bases, and 21 bases separated the two germline ends. Germline V gene data show CDR1 as LGHNA and CDR2 as YNFKEQ. This CDR3 spans 18 amino acids. CDR3 bases: TGTGCCAGCAGCCCAAGGAGCCCAGTAGACCTTTACACCGGGGAGCTGTTTTTT. Its translation: CASSPRSPVDLYTGELFF.

This chain links TRBV7-2 with TRBJ1-2, with D unclear. The CDR3 spans 16 residues. In germline, CDR1 is SGHTA, CDR2 FQGNSA. The V gene lost 2 bases and the J gene lost 3 bases, with 16 bases spanning the gap. CDR3 sequence (DNA): TGTGCCAGCAGCTTATTCATCTACGAGGAGGACTATGGCTACACCTTC. It yields the protein CASSLFIYEEDYGYTF. The variable domain in full, with the rest retrieved from reference TRBV7-2 and TRBJ1-2, is GAGVSQSPSNKVTEKGKDVELRCDPISGHTALYWYRQSLGQGLEFLIYFQGNSAPDKSGLPSDRFSAERTGGSVSTLTIQRTQQEDSAVYLCASSLFIYEEDYGYTFGSGTRLTVV.

V usage is TRBV30 and J usage is TRBJ1-3; possible D gene TRBD1, 6 bases. Trimming shortened V by 7 bases and J by 0 bases, and 16 bases separated the two germline ends. CDR3 length: 15 amino acids. CDR1 and CDR2 from the germline V gene are GTSNPN and SVGIG (reference sequence). The CDR3 DNA follows: TGTGCCTCCGTCCGAGGACAGACCTCTGGAAACACCATATATTTT. The encoded protein is CASVRGQTSGNTIYF. Full variable domain (outside the CDR3, taken from reference TRBV30 and TRBJ1-3): SQTIHQWPATLVQPVGSPLSLECTVEGTSNPNLYWYRQAAGRGLQLLFYSVGIGQISSEVPQNLSASRPQDRQFILSSKKLLLSDSGFYLCASVRGQTSGNTIYFGEGSWLTVV.

Points on this clone: One junction end disagrees with the germline gene, perhaps due to a read error. This chain uses TRBV7-9 with TRBJ2-7, with 7 bases fitting TRBD2. Germline V gene sequence: CDR1 SEHNR, CDR2 FQNEAQ (reference sequence). The CDR3 contains 13 residues. CDR3 nucleotides: TGTTCCAGCAGCCTGGGACTAACCTACGAGCAGTACTTC. Protein: CSSSLGLTYEQYF.

To note about this clone: The junction differs from germline at one of its ends, possibly a read error. This chain uses TRBV11-2 with TRBJ2-7; TRBD1 matches 8 bases. Germline CDR1 and CDR2: SGHAT and FQNNGV. The CDR3 length is 13 residues. CDR3 amino acids: CASSRNQGAPTQF. CDR3 DNA sequence: TGTGCCAGCAGCCGCAACCAGGGGGCGCCCACCCAGTTC.

The chain uses TRBV13 and TRBJ2-7, with 10 bases identical to TRBD1. The V and J ends lost 5 bases and 0 bases, in that order; junction bases with no gene match: 4. Per the germline V gene, CDR1 is PRHDT and CDR2 is FYEKMQ (reference sequence). The CDR3 is 15 amino acids. CDR3 DNA: TGTGCCAGCAGCCTCCGGACAGGGGGCTCCTACGAGCAGTACTTC. It encodes CASSLRTGGSYEQYF.

The J gene is TRBJ2-2, the V gene TRBV19; 7 bases fit TRBD1. This CDR3 has 22 residues. The germline gives CDR1 LNHDA, CDR2 SQIVND (reference sequence). Germline trimming cut 9 bases from V and 3 bases from J; bases unmatched to any gene: 31. CDR3 coding DNA: TGTGCCAGCAAGCCGAATCAACCATCCCTCGGATCCGGGACAGAATACACCGGGGAGCTGTTTTTT. This translates into CASKPNQPSLGSGTEYTGELFF.

The chain links TRBV6-1 to TRBJ1-2; TRBD1 might be the D (6 bases). V lost 4 bases and J 2 bases, leaving 20 bases between the germline ends. Germline CDR1 is MNHNS and CDR2 is SASEGT. The CDR3 is made up of 17 amino acids. The CDR3 spells CASSGPRAGAMNYGYTF. In nucleotides, the CDR3 is TGTGCCAGCAGTGGACCACGGGCAGGGGCGATGAACTATGGCTACACCTTC.

The sample holds one count of this clone. CDR3 DNA sequence: TGCGCCAGCAGCCAAGATACACAAAGGGGGACGCAGTATTTT. Amino acids: CASSQDTQRGTQYF. The chain uses TRBV4-3 and TRBJ2-3; D may be TRBD1 (6 bases). V gave up 0 bases and J gave up 9 bases, with 13 bases separating them. The CDR3 consists of 14 residues. The germline gives CDR1 LGHNA, CDR2 YSLEER.

The V and J genes are TRBV7-9 and TRBJ1-2; perhaps TRBD1 as D (5 bases). CDR3 length: 14 residues. V lost 5 bases to trimming and J lost 8 bases, with 18 bases between them. Germline-derived CDR1 and CDR2 are SEHNR and FQNEAQ (reference sequence). CDR3 sequence reads: CASSRGSGDRGYTF. The CDR3 DNA is TGTGCCAGCAGCCGCGGGTCGGGGGATCGGGGCTACACCTTC.

This sequence joins TRBV5-1 and TRBJ2-1; D perhaps matches TRBD2 (6 bases). V lost 0 bases and J 4 bases, leaving 14 bases between the germline ends. The CDR3 is 16 residues long. Germline CDR1 and CDR2: SGHRS and YFSETQ. CDR3 residues: CASSLGGGEAYNEQFF. In DNA form, the CDR3 reads TGCGCCAGCAGCTTGGGGGGAGGCGAGGCTTACAATGAGCAGTTCTTC.

This clone was detected only a few times. The chain has TRBV7-8 and TRBJ1-5; the match to TRBD1 covers 10 bases. Trimming took 1 base from V and 5 from J; bases not matched to a gene: 2. Germline V gene data show CDR1 as SGHVS and CDR2 as FQNEAQ. This CDR3 contains 15 residues. DNA of the CDR3: TGTGCCAGCAGCTTAGTCGGGACAGGGGATCAGCCCCAGCATTTT. Its translation is CASSLVGTGDQPQHF.

V and J are TRBV11-3 and TRBJ2-3, with 9 positions matching TRBD2. The CDR3 is made up of 15 amino acids. V lost 6 bases and J lost 2; bases outside the gene matches: 6. The germline V gene encodes CDR1 SGHNT and CDR2 YENEEA. The chain's CDR3 is CASSPGGGATDTQYF. DNA of the CDR3: TGTGCCAGCAGTCCCGGCGGGGGGGCCACAGATACGCAGTATTTT.

This clone has a single count. This chain joins TRBV4-3 and TRBJ1-5; D gene unclear. Germline lookup yields CDR1 LGHNA and CDR2 YSLEER. Trimming stripped 3 bases from V and 7 bases from J, with 13 bases between. The CDR3 contains 14 residues. The CDR3 reads CASSQTGGKQPQHF. CDR3 bases: TGCGCCAGCAGCCAGACGGGCGGGAAGCAGCCCCAGCATTTT.

This clone turned up a few times. The rearrangement joins TRBV27 to TRBJ2-1; tentatively, D is TRBD2 (6 bases). V was trimmed by 0 bases and J by 4 bases, leaving 25 bases between them. Germline CDR1 is MNHEY and CDR2 is SMNVEV (reference sequence). This CDR3 region has 20 residues. The CDR3 reads CASSLSNSPLGGEGYNEQFF. The CDR3 nucleotides read TGTGCCAGCAGTTTATCAAATTCCCCGTTAGGAGGGGAAGGATACAATGAGCAGTTCTTC.

The rearrangement uses TRBV19 and TRBJ1-2, with a weak D call TRBD1 (6 bases). Trimming cost V 4 bases and J 5 bases, with 11 bases left between them. CDR1 LNHDA and CDR2 SQIVND come from the germline V gene (reference sequence). The CDR3 runs to 13 residues. CDR3 loop: CASSSWTDYGYTF. The CDR3 DNA sequence: TGTGCCAGTAGTAGTTGGACAGATTATGGCTACACCTTC.

The chain recombines TRBV30 with TRBJ2-4; 9 bases fit TRBD1. This CDR3 is built from 14 residues. Germline V gives CDR1 GTSNPN, CDR2 SVGIG (reference sequence). The ends lost 2 bases at V and 5 bases at J; junction bases unmatched: 4. Here the CDR3 reads CAWSKQGAQNIQYF. In DNA, the CDR3 is TGTGCCTGGAGTAAACAGGGGGCGCAAAACATTCAGTACTTC.

The V gene is TRBV7-2, the J gene TRBJ2-1, with D unclear. The CDR3 consists of 13 residues. V was trimmed by 1 base and J by 10 bases, leaving 11 bases between them. CDR1 and CDR2 from the germline V gene are SGHTA and FQGNSA. CDR3 bases: TGTGCCAGCAGCTTAGTAATAGCTGGCGAGCAGTTCTTC. Protein product: CASSLVIAGEQFF.

V and J are TRBV15 and TRBJ2-5; D call uncertain. The J call could be wrong; TRBJ2-7 is a better fit for the DNA end. The CDR3 length is 13 residues. Germline CDR1 and CDR2: LNHNV and YYDKDF (reference sequence). CDR3 coding DNA: TGTGCCACCAGCAGAGATTATCACTACGAGCAGTACTTC. Residues: CATSRDYHYEQYF.

The chain is built from TRBV4-1 and TRBJ1-5, with D perhaps TRBD1 (5 bases). The CDR3 runs 17 residues. CDR1 and CDR2 from the germline V gene are MGHRA and YSYEKL. The ends were cut back, 0 bases at V and 3 bases at J, with 15 bases in the middle. CDR3 bases: TGCGCCAGCAGCCAAGATCGAGAGCGGGGGACCAATCAGCCCCAGCATTTT. It specifies CASSQDRERGTNQPQHF.

The gene calls are TRBV18 and TRBJ1-1; 8 positions agree with TRBD1. There are 14 residues in the CDR3. V shed 5 bases, J shed 1 base, and the junction held 3 bases outside the gene matches. Germline loops: CDR1 KGHSH, CDR2 LQKENI. The CDR3 region is CASSSGQENTEAFF. The DNA for the CDR3 is TGTGCCAGCTCATCGGGACAGGAGAACACTGAAGCTTTCTTT.

The gene calls are TRBV27 and TRBJ1-5, with a possible D match to TRBD1 (5 bases). CDR3 length: 15 residues. Between the trimmed V and J ends, which lost 2 bases and 6 bases, there was a span of 14 bases. CDR1 MNHEY and CDR2 SMNVEV come from the germline V gene (reference sequence). The CDR3, as DNA: TGTGCCAGCAGTTTAGGGTGGGGGGATCTTCAGCCCCAGCATTTT. It yields the protein CASSLGWGDLQPQHF.

The chain has TRBV6-4 and TRBJ2-1; TRBD2 agrees at 11 bases. Germline V CDR1 and CDR2: MRHNA, SNTAGT. J gave up 7 bases and V 3 bases, and 11 bases lay outside the gene matches. The CDR3 contains 17 residues. In DNA form, the CDR3 reads TGTGCCAGCAGTGAAAGGGGTCTAGCGGGGGGTGAAAATGAGCAGTTCTTC. It yields the protein CASSERGLAGGENEQFF.

The chain links TRBV29-1 to TRBJ1-2; the D is unclear. The CDR3 contains 12 residues. The V end was cut by 7 bases, the J end by 3 bases, with 12 bases between. Germline V CDR1 and CDR2: SQVTM, ANQGSEA. CDR3 region: CSGVEGDYGYTF. CDR3 nucleotide sequence: TGCAGCGGGGTTGAGGGTGACTATGGCTACACCTTC.